A single TCR beta chain is shown here with its context. This sample is part of a study of T cell changes during pregnancy in multiple sclerosis. Using immunoSEQ multiplex PCR, the repertoire was profiled, and TCRdb retains in-frame clones only, with some absent. The table lists approximately 46,000 clones, around 93% of them singletons. The TCR originated in a female donor with multiple sclerosis, enrolled in a pregnancy study. The input for sequencing was CD8+ T cells from peripheral blood mononuclear cells, taken in the second trimester of pregnancy.

CDR3 protein: CASSPALDEQYF. As DNA, the CDR3 is TGTGCCAGCAGCCCCGCACTAGACGAGCAGTACTTC. This chain links TRBV6-6 with TRBJ2-7; tentatively, D is TRBD2 (5 bases). The V gene lost 6 bases and the J gene lost 5 bases, with 11 bases spanning the gap. The CDR3 sequence is 12 residues long. Germline V gene sequence: CDR1 MNHNY, CDR2 SVGAGI (reference sequence).